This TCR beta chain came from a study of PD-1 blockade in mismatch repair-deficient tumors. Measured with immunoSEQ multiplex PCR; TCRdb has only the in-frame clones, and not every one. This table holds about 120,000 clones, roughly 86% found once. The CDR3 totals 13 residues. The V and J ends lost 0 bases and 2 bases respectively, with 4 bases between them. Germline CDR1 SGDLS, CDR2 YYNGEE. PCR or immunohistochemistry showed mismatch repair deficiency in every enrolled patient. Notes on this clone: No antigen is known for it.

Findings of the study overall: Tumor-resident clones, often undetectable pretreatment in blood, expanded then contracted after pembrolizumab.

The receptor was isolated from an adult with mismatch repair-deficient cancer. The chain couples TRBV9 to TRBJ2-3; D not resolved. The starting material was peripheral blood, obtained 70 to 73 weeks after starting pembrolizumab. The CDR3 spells CASSVGHTDTQYF. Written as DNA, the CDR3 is TGTGCCAGCAGCGTAGGACACACAGATACGCAGTATTTT. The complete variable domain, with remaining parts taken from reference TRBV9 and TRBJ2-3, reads DSGVTQTPKHLITATGQRVTLRCSPRSGDLSVYWYQQSLDQGLQFLIQYYNGEERAKGNILERFSAQQFPDLHSELNLSSLELGDSALYFCASSVGHTDTQYFGPGTRLTVL.